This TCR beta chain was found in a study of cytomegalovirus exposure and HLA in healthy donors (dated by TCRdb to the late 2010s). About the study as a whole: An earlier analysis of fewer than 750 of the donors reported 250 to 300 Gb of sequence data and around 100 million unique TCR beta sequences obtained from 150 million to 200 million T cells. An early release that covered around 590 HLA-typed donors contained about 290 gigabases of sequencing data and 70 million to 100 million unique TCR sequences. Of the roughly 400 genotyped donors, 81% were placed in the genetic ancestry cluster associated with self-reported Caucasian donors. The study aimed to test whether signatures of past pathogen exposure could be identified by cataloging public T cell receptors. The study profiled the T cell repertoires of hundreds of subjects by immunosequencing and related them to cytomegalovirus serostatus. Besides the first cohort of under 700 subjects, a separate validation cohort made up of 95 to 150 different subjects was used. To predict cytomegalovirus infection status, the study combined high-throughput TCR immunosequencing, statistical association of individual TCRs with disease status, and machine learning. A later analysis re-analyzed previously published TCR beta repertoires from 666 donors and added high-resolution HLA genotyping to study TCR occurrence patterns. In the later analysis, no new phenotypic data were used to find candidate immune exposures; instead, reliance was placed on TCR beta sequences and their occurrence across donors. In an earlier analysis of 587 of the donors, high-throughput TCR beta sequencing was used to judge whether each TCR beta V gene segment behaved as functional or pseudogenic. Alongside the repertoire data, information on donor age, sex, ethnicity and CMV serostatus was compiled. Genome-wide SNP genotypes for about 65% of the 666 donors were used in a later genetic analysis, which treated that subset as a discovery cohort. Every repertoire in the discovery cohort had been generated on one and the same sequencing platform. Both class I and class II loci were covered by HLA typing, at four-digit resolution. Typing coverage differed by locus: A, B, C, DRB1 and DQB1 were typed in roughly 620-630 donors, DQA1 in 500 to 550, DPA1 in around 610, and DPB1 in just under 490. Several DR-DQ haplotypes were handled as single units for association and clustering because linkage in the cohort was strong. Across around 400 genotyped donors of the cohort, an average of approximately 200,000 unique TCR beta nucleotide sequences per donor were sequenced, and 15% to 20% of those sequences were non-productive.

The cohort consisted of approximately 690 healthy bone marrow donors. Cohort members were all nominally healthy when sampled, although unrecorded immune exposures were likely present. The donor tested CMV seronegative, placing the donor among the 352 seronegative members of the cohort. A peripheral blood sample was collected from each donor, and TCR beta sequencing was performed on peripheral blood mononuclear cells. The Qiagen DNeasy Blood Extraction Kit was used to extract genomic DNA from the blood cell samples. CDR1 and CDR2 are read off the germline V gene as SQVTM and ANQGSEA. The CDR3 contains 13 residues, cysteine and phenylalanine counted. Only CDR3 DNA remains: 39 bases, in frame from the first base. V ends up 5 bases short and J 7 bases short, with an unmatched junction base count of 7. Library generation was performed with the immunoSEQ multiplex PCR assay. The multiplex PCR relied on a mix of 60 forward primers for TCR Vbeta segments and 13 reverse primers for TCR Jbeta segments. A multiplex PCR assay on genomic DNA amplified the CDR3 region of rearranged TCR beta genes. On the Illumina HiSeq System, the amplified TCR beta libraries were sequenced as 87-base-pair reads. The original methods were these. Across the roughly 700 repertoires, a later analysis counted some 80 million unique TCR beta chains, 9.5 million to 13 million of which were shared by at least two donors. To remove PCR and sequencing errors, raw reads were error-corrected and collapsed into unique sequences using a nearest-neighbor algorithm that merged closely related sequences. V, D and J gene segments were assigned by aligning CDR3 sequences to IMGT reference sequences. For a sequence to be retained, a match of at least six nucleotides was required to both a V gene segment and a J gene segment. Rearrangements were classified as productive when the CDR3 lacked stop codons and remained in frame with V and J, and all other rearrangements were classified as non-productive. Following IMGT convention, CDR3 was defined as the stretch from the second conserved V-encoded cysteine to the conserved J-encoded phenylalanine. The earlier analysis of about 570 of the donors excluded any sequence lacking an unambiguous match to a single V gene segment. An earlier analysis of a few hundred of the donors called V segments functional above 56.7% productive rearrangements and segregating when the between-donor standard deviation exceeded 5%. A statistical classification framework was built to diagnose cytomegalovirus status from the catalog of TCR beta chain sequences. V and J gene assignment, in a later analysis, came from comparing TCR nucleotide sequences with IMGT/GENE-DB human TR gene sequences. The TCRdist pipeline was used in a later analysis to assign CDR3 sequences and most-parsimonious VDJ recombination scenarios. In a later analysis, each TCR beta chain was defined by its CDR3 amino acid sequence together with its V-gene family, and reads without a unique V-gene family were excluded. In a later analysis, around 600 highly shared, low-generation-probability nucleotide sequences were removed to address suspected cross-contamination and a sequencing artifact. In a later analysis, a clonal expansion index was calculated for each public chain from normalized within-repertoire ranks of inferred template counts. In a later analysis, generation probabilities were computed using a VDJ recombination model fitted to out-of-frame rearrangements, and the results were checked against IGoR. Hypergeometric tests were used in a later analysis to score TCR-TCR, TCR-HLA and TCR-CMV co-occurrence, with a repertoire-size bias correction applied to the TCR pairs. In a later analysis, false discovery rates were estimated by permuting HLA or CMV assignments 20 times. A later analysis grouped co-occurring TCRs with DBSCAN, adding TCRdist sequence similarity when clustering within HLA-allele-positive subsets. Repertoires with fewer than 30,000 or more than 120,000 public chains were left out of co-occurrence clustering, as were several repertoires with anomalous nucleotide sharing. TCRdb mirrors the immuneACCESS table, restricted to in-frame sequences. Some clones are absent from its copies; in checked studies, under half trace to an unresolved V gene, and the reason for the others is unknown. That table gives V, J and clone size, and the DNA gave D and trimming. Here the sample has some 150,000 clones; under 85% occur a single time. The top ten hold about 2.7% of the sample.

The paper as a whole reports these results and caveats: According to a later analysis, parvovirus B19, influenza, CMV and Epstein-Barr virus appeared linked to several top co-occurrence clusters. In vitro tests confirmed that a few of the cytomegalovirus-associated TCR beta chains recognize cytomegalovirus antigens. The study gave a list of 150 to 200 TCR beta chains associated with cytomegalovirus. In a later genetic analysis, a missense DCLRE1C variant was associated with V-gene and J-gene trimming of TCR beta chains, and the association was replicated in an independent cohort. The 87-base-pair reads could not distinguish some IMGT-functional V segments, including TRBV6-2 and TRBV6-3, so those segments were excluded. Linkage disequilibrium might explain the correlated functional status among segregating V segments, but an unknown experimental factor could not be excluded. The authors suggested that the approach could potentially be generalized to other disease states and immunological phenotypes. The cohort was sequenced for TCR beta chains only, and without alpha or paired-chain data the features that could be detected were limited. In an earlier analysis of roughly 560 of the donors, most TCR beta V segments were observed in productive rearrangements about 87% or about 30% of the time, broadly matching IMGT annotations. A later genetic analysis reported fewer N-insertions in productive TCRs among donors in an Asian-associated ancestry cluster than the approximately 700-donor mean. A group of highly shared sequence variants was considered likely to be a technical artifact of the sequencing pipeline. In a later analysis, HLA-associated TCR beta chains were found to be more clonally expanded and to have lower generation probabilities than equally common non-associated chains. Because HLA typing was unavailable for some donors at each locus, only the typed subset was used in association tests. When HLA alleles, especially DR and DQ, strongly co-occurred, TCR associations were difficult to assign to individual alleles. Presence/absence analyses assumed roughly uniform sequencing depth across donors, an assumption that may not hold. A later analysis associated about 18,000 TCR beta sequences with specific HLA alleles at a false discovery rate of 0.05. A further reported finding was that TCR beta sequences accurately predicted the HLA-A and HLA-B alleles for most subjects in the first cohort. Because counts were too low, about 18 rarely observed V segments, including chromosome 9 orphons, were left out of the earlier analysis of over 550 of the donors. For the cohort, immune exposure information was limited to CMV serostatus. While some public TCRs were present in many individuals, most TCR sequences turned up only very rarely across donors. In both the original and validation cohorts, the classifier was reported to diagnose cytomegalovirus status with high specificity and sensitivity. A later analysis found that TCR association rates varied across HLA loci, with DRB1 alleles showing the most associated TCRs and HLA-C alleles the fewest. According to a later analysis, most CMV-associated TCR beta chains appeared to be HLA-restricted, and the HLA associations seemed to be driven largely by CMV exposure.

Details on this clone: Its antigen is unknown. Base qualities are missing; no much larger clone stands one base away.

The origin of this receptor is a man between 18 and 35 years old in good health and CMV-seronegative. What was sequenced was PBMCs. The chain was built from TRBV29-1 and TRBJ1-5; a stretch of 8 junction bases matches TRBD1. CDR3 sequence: CSVKTGVGQPQHF. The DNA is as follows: TGCAGCGTTAAGACAGGGGTAGGCCAGCCCCAGCATTTT.